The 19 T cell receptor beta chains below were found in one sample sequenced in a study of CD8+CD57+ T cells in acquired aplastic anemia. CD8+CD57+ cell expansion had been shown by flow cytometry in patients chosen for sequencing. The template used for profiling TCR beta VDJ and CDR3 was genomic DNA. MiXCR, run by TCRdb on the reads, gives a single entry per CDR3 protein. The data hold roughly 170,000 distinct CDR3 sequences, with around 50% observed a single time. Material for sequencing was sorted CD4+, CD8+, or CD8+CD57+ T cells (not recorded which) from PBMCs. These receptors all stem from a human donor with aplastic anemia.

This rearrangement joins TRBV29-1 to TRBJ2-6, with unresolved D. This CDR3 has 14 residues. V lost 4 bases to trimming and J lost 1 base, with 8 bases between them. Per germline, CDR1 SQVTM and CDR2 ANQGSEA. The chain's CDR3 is CSVGKGSGANVLTF. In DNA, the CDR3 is TGCAGCGTTGGTAAAGGGTCTGGGGCCAACGTCCTGACTTTC.

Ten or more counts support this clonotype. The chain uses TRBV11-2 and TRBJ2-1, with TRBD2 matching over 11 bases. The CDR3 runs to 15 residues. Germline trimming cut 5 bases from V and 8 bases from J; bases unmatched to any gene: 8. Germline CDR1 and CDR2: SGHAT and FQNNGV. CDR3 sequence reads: CASSDGLAGLYEQFF. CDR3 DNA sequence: TGTGCCAGCAGCGACGGACTAGCGGGTCTTTATGAGCAGTTCTTC.

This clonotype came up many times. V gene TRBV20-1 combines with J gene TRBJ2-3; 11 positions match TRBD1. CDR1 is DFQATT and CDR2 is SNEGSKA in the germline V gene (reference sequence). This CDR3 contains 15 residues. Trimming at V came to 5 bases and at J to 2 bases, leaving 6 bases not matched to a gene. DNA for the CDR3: TGCAGTGCTTCACCGGGACAGGGGGTCACAGATACGCAGTATTTT. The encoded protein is CSASPGQGVTDTQYF.

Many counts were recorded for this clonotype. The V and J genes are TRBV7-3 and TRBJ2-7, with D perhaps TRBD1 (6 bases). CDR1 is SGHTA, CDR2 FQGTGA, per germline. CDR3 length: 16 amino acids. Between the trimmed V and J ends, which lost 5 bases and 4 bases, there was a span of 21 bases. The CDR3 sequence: CASSTRPQGVVYEQYF. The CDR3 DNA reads TGTGCCAGCAGCACCCGACCACAGGGTGTAGTGTACGAGCAGTACTTC.

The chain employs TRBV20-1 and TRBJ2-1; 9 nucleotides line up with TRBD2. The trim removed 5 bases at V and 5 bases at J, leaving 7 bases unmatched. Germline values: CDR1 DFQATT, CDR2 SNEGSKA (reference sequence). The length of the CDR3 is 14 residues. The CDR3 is CSAVRLAAHNEQFF. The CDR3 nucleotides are TGCAGTGCTGTCAGACTAGCGGCACACAATGAGCAGTTCTTC.

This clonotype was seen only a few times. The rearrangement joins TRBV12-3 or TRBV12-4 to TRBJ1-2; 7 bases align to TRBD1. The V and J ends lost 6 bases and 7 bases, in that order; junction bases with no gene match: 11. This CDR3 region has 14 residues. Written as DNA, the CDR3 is TGTGCCAGCAGCCCAGGGGGGGGGTTCTTTGGCTACACCTTC. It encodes CASSPGGGFFGYTF.

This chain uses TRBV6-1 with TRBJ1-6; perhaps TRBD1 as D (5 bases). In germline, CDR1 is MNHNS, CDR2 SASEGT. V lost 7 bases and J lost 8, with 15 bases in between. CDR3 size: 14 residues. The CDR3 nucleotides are TGTGCCAGCACGGGTGACAGATCTGATTCACCCCTCCACTTT. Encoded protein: CASTGDRSDSPLHF.

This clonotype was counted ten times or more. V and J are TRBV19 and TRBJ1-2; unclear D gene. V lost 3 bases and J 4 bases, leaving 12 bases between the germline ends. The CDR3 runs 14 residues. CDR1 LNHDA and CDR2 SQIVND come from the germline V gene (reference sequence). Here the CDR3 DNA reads TGTGCCAGTAGTATTCAAAGGATGGGCTATGGCTACACCTTC. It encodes CASSIQRMGYGYTF.

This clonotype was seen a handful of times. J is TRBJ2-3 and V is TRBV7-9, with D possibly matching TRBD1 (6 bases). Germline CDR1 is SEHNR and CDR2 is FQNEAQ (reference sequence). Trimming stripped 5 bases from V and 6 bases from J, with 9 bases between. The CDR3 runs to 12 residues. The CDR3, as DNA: TGTGCCAGCAGCCCAGGGGTTGATACGCAGTATTTT. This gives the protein CASSPGVDTQYF.

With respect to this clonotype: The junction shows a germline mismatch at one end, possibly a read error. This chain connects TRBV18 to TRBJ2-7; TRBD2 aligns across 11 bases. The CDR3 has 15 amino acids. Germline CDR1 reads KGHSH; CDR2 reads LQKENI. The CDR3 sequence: CANSPGGTSGYEQYF. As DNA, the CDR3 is TGTGCCAACTCACCGGGGGGGACTAGCGGCTACGAGCAGTACTTC.

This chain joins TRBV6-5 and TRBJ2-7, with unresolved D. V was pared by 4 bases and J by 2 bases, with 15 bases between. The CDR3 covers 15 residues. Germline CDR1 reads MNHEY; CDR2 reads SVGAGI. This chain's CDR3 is CASSLRWNSPYEQYF. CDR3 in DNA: TGTGCCAGCAGTTTGAGGTGGAACAGCCCCTACGAGCAGTACTTC.

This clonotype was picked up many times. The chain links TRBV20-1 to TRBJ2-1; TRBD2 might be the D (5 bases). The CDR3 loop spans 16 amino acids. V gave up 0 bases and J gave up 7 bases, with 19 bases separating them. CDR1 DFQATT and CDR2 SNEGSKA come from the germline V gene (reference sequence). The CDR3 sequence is CSARDVLSGKINEQFF. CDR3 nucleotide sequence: TGCAGTGCTAGAGACGTACTATCGGGGAAGATTAATGAGCAGTTCTTC.

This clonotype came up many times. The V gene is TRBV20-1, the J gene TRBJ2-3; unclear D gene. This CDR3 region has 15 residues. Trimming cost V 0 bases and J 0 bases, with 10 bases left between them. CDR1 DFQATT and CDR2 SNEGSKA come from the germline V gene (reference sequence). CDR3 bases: TGCAGTGCTAGAGACAGCAGCTCTAGCACAGATACGCAGTATTTT. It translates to CSARDSSSSTDTQYF.

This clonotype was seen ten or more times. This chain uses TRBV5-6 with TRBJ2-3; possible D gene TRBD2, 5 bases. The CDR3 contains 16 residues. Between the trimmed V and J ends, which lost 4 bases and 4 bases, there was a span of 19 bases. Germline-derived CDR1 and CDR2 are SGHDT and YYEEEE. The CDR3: CASSLRSGGRADTQYF. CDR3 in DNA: TGTGCCAGCAGCCTCCGGAGTGGAGGACGGGCAGATACGCAGTATTTT.

Written as DNA, the CDR3 is TGTGCCAGCAGCCCTTCCCCGGGACTAGCGGGAGTAGGGTCCTACAATGAGCAGTTCTTC. This translates into CASSPSPGLAGVGSYNEQFF. The rearrangement joins TRBV4-2 to TRBJ2-1; 14 positions match TRBD2. Germline V CDR1 and CDR2: LGHNA, YNFKEQ. The junction had 12 bases not matched to a gene; V was cut back by 4 bases and J by 1 base. The CDR3 extends over 20 amino acids.

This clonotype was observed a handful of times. The CDR3 protein is CASGLNPTGRKNIQYF. For the CDR3, the DNA is TGTGCTAGTGGTCTCAACCCGACAGGGAGGAAAAACATTCAGTACTTC. The chain uses TRBV12-5 and TRBJ2-4, with D possibly being TRBD1 (7 bases). Trimming left V 5 bases short and J 4 bases short, with 18 bases between. There are 16 residues in the CDR3. CDR1 is LGHNT and CDR2 is FRNRAP in the germline V gene.

Here the CDR3 DNA reads TGTGCCAGCAGCCTCATCAGGGGGTACGAGCAGTACTTC. Its protein product is CASSLIRGYEQYF. The rearrangement uses TRBV7-9 and TRBJ2-7; TRBD1 matches at 7 bases. CDR1 and CDR2 from the germline V gene are SEHNR and FQNEAQ (reference sequence). With 5 bases clipped from V and 4 bases from J, the junction kept 5 bases outside the gene matches. This CDR3 contains 13 residues.

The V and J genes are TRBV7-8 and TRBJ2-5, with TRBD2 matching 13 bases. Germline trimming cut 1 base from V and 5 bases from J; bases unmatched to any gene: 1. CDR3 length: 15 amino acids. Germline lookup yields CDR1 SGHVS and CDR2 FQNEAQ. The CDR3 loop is CASSLGTSGSETQYF. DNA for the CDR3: TGTGCCAGCAGCTTAGGGACTAGCGGGAGCGAGACCCAGTACTTC.

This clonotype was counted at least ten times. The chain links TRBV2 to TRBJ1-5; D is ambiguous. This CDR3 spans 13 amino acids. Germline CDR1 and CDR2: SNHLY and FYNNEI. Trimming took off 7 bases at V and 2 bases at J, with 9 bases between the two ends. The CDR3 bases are TGTGCCAGCAAGGACGGACGCAATCAGCCCCAGCATTTT. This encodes CASKDGRNQPQHF.